Given below is one T cell receptor beta chain in context. The antigen is not known. The V segment lost 8 bases and the J segment 7 bases; nucleotides outside the gene matches: 9. The CDR3 consists of 13 residues. The record originates from a study of T cell responses to AZD1222 COVID-19 vaccine. Profiling relied on immunoSEQ multiplex PCR, and the TCRdb table lists in-frame clones only, not all of them. The table has about 64,000 clones, just over 90% seen once. General study results and limits: After two AZD1222 doses, spike-specific TCR breadth and depth rose versus day 0.

This receptor was obtained from an adult who received the MenACWY meningococcal vaccine as a control. Specimen: peripheral blood, collected 28 days after the second dose of the MenACWY control vaccine. This chain uses TRBV12-3 or TRBV12-4 with TRBJ2-7; 9 positions agree with TRBD2. For the CDR3, the DNA is TGTGCCAGCGAAGCGGGAGGAAGAAAAGAGCAGTACTTC. Translation gives CASEAGGRKEQYF.